The rows below give T cell receptor beta chains drawn from one sample of a study of shared clonotypes between healthy human individuals. Sequenced by immunoSEQ multiplex PCR; TCRdb stores in-frame clones only, minus some. The table has some 1 million clones, around 75% seen once. The sample taken for sequencing was memory CD4+ T cells sorted from blood. These receptors all come from a man aged 18 to 29 in good health. The CDR3 runs from the conserved cysteine through the conserved F or W. D genes are given only for firm matches. Only some rows state a clone size, as once, few, many or a class for expanded clones.

V: TRBV4-2
J: TRBJ2-7
size: .
D: .
CDR3: CASSQTDRSEQYF
DNA: TGTGCCAGCAGCCAAACAGACAGGAGCGAGCAGTACTTC

V: TRBV2
J: TRBJ1-5
size: .
D: .
CDR3: CASSPRGGNQPQHF
DNA: TGTGCCAGCAGCCCTAGGGGGGGGAATCAGCCCCAGCATTTT

V: TRBV6-1
J: TRBJ1-5
size: .
D: .
CDR3: CATREGQQPQHF
DNA: TGTGCCACCCGGGAGGGTCAGCAGCCCCAGCATTTT

V: TRBV7-2
J: TRBJ1-2
size: .
D: .
CDR3: CASSLIRDNYGYTF
DNA: TGTGCCAGCAGCTTAATCCGAGACAACTATGGCTACACCTTC

V: TRBV30
J: TRBJ2-7
size: many
D: TRBD2
CDR3: CAWSVPGGATYEQYF
DNA: TGTGCCTGGAGTGTACCGGGGGGAGCCACCTACGAGCAGTACTTC

V: TRBV19
J: TRBJ1-5
size: .
D: TRBD1
CDR3: CASSMDRGITQPQHF
DNA: TGTGCCAGTAGTATGGACAGGGGAATAACTCAGCCCCAGCATTTT

V: TRBV11-2
J: TRBJ2-1
size: .
D: .
CDR3: CASSFGGREFF
DNA: TGTGCCAGCAGCTTCGGGGGGCGGGAGTTCTTC

V: TRBV4-3
J: TRBJ1-4
size: .
D: .
CDR3: CASSQDLTGRGNEKLFF
DNA: TGCGCCAGCAGCCAAGACCTGACGGGTCGGGGCAATGAAAAACTGTTTTTT

V: TRBV7-2
J: TRBJ2-6
size: few
D: TRBD1
CDR3: CASSLSGGGANVLTF
DNA: TGTGCCAGCAGCTTATCAGGGGGTGGGGCCAACGTCCTGACTTTC

V: TRBV7-2
J: TRBJ2-5
size: once
D: .
CDR3: CASSLERRETQYF
DNA: TGTGCCAGCAGCTTAGAGCGAAGAGAGACCCAGTACTTC

V: TRBV25-1
J: TRBJ2-5
size: .
D: TRBD1
CDR3: CASSVAGTGYQETQYF
DNA: TGTGCCAGCAGTGTCGCCGGGACAGGGTACCAAGAGACCCAGTACTTC

V: TRBV5-1
J: TRBJ1-1
size: .
D: .
CDR3: CASREGMNTEAFF
DNA: TGCGCCAGCAGGGAAGGAATGAACACTGAAGCTTTCTTT

V: TRBV7-2
J: TRBJ1-5
size: .
D: TRBD1
CDR3: CASSIHRTGSNQPQHF
DNA: TGTGCCAGCAGCATTCATAGGACAGGGAGCAATCAGCCCCAGCATTTT

V: TRBV7-7
J: TRBJ2-7
size: .
D: .
CDR3: CASSLLTEVCYEQYF
DNA: TGTGCTAGCAGCTTATTGACGGAGGTGTGCTACGAGCAGTACTTC

V: TRBV5-5
J: TRBJ2-5
size: .
D: TRBD1
CDR3: CASSPTEGAQETQYF
DNA: TGTGCCAGCAGCCCGACCGAGGGGGCACAAGAGACCCAGTACTTC

V: TRBV6-6
J: TRBJ2-1
size: .
D: .
CDR3: CASSYSNKGTFF
DNA: TGTGCCAGCAGTTACTCGAACAAGGGGACGTTCTTC

V: TRBV7-3
J: TRBJ2-1
size: .
D: .
CDR3: CASSSLNSNEQFF
DNA: TGTGCCAGCAGCTCACTAAATTCCAATGAGCAGTTCTTC

V: TRBV5-6
J: TRBJ2-2
size: .
D: .
CDR3: CASSVSGANTGELFF
DNA: TGTGCCAGCAGCGTTAGCGGAGCGAACACCGGGGAGCTGTTTTTT

V: TRBV7-9
J: TRBJ2-3
size: .
D: TRBD2
CDR3: CASSLSGRADTQYF
DNA: TGTGCCAGCAGCCTTAGCGGGCGTGCAGATACGCAGTATTTT

V: TRBV10-2
J: TRBJ2-3
size: .
D: TRBD2
CDR3: CASLGLAGALSTDTQYF
DNA: TGCGCCAGTCTTGGACTAGCGGGGGCCCTGAGCACAGATACGCAGTATTTT

V: TRBV28
J: TRBJ1-1
size: .
D: TRBD1
CDR3: CASSPPQGGMNTEAFF
DNA: TGTGCCAGCAGCCCACCCCAGGGGGGGATGAACACTGAAGCTTTCTTT

V: TRBV5-1
J: TRBJ1-5
size: .
D: TRBD1
CDR3: CASSLTGGNQPQHF
DNA: TGCGCCAGCAGCCTGACAGGGGGCAATCAGCCCCAGCATTTT

V: TRBV5-1
J: TRBJ2-5
size: .
D: TRBD2
CDR3: CASSKVGTSGMETQYF
DNA: TGCGCCAGCAGCAAAGTCGGGACTAGCGGGATGGAGACCCAGTACTTC

V: TRBV5-4
J: TRBJ2-5
size: once
D: TRBD1
CDR3: CASRPTGAQETQYF
DNA: TGTGCCAGCAGGCCAACAGGGGCCCAAGAGACCCAGTACTTC

V: TRBV5-1
J: TRBJ2-3
size: .
D: TRBD2
CDR3: CASSFSGLAADTQYF
DNA: TGCGCCAGCAGCTTTTCGGGACTAGCGGCAGATACGCAGTATTTT

V: TRBV13
J: TRBJ2-3
size: many
D: .
CDR3: CASSLRQGTDTQYF
DNA: TGTGCCAGCAGCTTACGGCAGGGCACAGATACGCAGTATTTT

V: TRBV12-5
J: TRBJ2-7
size: .
D: .
CDR3: CASGFRIALTYEQYF
DNA: TGTGCTAGTGGTTTTCGAATAGCGCTGACGTACGAGCAGTACTTC